This is a list of T cell receptor beta chains from one sample in a study of T-cell reconstitution after alpha-beta-depleted transplantation in children. TCRdb reanalysed the PCR reads using MiXCR and keeps one entry per CDR3 protein. The profile shows just over 950,000 distinct CDR3 sequences, roughly 29% of them singletons. The sample in question was PBMCs, mostly from graft donor cells, obtained 360 days after TCRalphabeta/CD19-depleted stem cell transplant. Receptors originate from a boy in the first two years of life who had a stem cell transplant for SCID, so the T cells may come from the graft donor. CDR3s include the opening cysteine and the closing phenylalanine or tryptophan. D genes are given only for firm matches. A clone size is listed for some rows: how often the clone was seen (once, few, many), or a class if it is expanded.

clone_size j_call v_call d_call cdr3_nt cdr3_aa
. TRBJ2-6 TRBV5-1 . TGCGCCAGCAGCTTGCGCGTTGGCTCTGGGGCCAACGTCCTGACTTTC CASSLRVGSGANVLTF
. TRBJ2-5 TRBV6-5 TRBD2 TGTGCCAGCAGTTACGTGGGCGGGGGGCCCGAACCACAAGAGACCCAGTACTTC CASSYVGGGPEPQETQYF
few TRBJ2-2 TRBV5-1 TRBD1 TGCGCCAGCACCAAGGGGAGACAGGGGGGCACCGGGGAGCTGTTTTTT CASTKGRQGGTGELFF
. TRBJ1-6 TRBV7-2 . TGTGCCAGCAGCTTACTTGGGGGGAGGAACGGCTCACCCCTCCACTTT CASSLLGGRNGSPLHF
. TRBJ1-1 TRBV4-2 TRBD1 TGTGCCAGCAGCCGAGGGACAGGGGACACTGAAGCTTTCTTT CASSRGTGDTEAFF
few TRBJ2-1 TRBV6-2/TRBV6-3 TRBD2 TGTGCCAGCAGTTACTCCCGTGGCGGGGGGGTGGACAATGAGCAGTTCTTC CASSYSRGGGVDNEQFF
. TRBJ2-7 TRBV29-1 TRBD1 TGCAGCGTTGTAGGGGGCAACGAGCAGTACTTC CSVVGGNEQYF
few TRBJ2-7 TRBV9 . TGTGCCAGCAGCCCCCGAGCAGACGACACCTACGAGCAGTACTTC CASSPRADDTYEQYF
few TRBJ2-5 TRBV9 TRBD2 TGTGCCAGCAGCGTAGACGGGGGGGAGACCCAGTACTTC CASSVDGGETQYF
few TRBJ2-3 TRBV6-5 . TGTGCCAGCGGAGTTGTTACGCAGTATTTT CASGVVTQYF
. TRBJ2-7 TRBV9 . TGTGCCAGCAGCCCCCGATTTTTCTCCTACGAGCAGTACTTC CASSPRFFSYEQYF
. TRBJ2-1 TRBV5-6 . TGTGCCAGCGCTTTGGGACATGAGCAGTTCTTC CASALGHEQFF
few TRBJ1-2 TRBV7-9 TRBD1 TGTGCCAGCAGCTTAGGAGGGGGCAAGGATGGCTACACCTTC CASSLGGGKDGYTF
. TRBJ2-7 TRBV9 . TGTGCCAGCAGCGTAACCCCCTTCCACTCCTACGAGCAGTACTTC CASSVTPFHSYEQYF
few TRBJ2-1 TRBV11-2 . TGTGCCAGCAGCTCCGACTTGAGCTCCTACAATGAGCAGTTCTTC CASSSDLSSYNEQFF
. TRBJ2-2 TRBV7-3 TRBD1 TGTGCCAGCAGCTTTGGGACAGGGGGCCGGACCGGGGAGCTGTTTTTT CASSFGTGGRTGELFF
. TRBJ2-2 TRBV3-1 . TGTGCCAGCAGCCAAGATAATGTCCCCGGGGAGCTGTTTTTT CASSQDNVPGELFF
. TRBJ2-1 TRBV27 TRBD2 TGTGCCAGCAGTGCCCATTATAGCGGGGGGGGCGTGTACAATGAGCAGTTCTTC CASSAHYSGGGVYNEQFF
. TRBJ2-7 TRBV28 TRBD2 TGTGCCAGCAGTCGGAGACTAGCGGCGGTAGAGCAGTACTTC CASSRRLAAVEQYF
. TRBJ2-3 TRBV7-2 . TGTGCCTCAGCGTGGGCAGGGCACACAGATACGCAGTATTTT CASAWAGHTDTQYF
. TRBJ1-2 TRBV29-1 . TGCAGCGCTGGGACGGACTATGGCTACACCTTC CSAGTDYGYTF
. TRBJ2-7 TRBV20-1 TRBD2 TGCAGTGCAGAATGGGGGGGAGGACTCTACGAGCAGTACTTC CSAEWGGGLYEQYF
. TRBJ2-1 TRBV11-2 . TGTGCCAGCAGCTCGCGCGGGACAGAGACCTACAATGAGCAGTTCTTC CASSSRGTETYNEQFF
few TRBJ2-1 TRBV18 TRBD1 TGTGCCAGCTCACACGGACAGGGCTATGAGCAGTTCTTC CASSHGQGYEQFF
. TRBJ1-1 TRBV12-3/TRBV12-4 . TGTGCCAGCAGTTTTGGGACGCCTACGAACACTGAAGCTTTCTTT CASSFGTPTNTEAFF
few TRBJ2-5 TRBV4-2 . TGTGCCAGCAGCCAAGAACCCGGGGCCCGGGAGACCCAGTACTTC CASSQEPGARETQYF
few TRBJ2-1 TRBV27 . TGTGCCAGCAGTGCTAGCGTCAGCTCCTACAATGAGCAGTTCTTC CASSASVSSYNEQFF
few TRBJ2-1 TRBV7-2 TRBD2 TGTGCCAGCAGCCGAATTAGCGGGGGACCGAACAATGAGCAGTTCTTC CASSRISGGPNNEQFF
once TRBJ1-5 TRBV2 . TGTGCCAGCCGGCGGACTGAATATAGCAATCAGCCCCAGCATTTT CASRRTEYSNQPQHF
. TRBJ1-1 TRBV11-1 . TGTGCCAGCAGCTTAAGACACACGCGGGACGGCATGCCAAACACTGAAGCTTTCTTT CASSLRHTRDGMPNTEAFF